The 8 T cell receptor gamma chains below all came from one sample that was sequenced in a study of intestinal T cells in coeliac disease. LymphoTrack primers amplified TRG sequences from roughly 210 ng of biopsy DNA. TCRdb called clones anew from the multiplex PCR reads with CATT. This sample has several hundred gamma-chain clones; roughly 48% occur once, and the top ten carry roughly 22%. For each case, the template was genomic DNA from ten approximately 5-µm formalin-fixed paraffin-embedded scrolls. Sequencing input: a duodenal biopsy. These receptors were taken from a human donor with celiac disease.

This clone was seen only a few times. This probably arose from a read error, given a far larger clone one base away. This sample also contains other DNA sequences that code for the same CDR3. This chain connects TRGV2 to TRGJP2. In germline, CDR1 is EGSNGY, CDR2 YDSYNSKV. CDR3 length: 13 residues. The CDR3 sequence is CATSSVSDWIKTF. CDR3 bases: TGTGCCACCTCTTCTGTTAGTGACTGGATCAAGACGTTT.

This clone was seen a single time. The rearrangement joins TRGV8 to TRGJ1 or TRGJ2. Germline-derived CDR1 and CDR2 are VENAVY and YDSYNSRV. The CDR3 is made up of 15 amino acids. Trimming removed 12 bases from V and 5 bases from J; junction bases left unmatched: 22. This CDR3 reads CAHPGIGQLDYKKLF. Here the CDR3 DNA reads TGTGCCCACCCTGGGATAGGCCAGTTAGATTATAAGAAACTCTTT.

This clone is labeled as hyperexpanded (1% or more). The rearrangement links TRGV4 to TRGJ1 or TRGJ2. The CDR3 spans 12 residues. V shed 2 bases and J 5 bases; nucleotides not matched to a gene: 3. Looked up from germline, CDR1 is EGSTGY and CDR2 is YDSYTSSV. The CDR3 nucleotides read TGTGCCACCTGGGATGAGCATTATAAGAAACTCTTT. Its translation is CATWDEHYKKLF.

The chain has TRGV4 and TRGJ1 or TRGJ2. Trimming cost V 5 bases and J 10 bases; bases outside gene matches: 14. The germline V gene encodes CDR1 EGSTGY and CDR2 YDSYTSSV. The CDR3 consists of 13 residues. CDR3 DNA sequence: TGTGCCACCTGGGGATGGGCCCTGGGGAAGAAACTCTTT. The encoded protein is CATWGWALGKKLF.

This clone was seen only a few times. The V call is TRGV9, the J call TRGJ1 or TRGJ2. Germline V gene lookup returns CDR1 GITISATS and CDR2 ISYDGTV (reference sequence). The junction had 5 bases not matched to a gene; V was cut back by 3 bases and J by 3 bases. The CDR3 contains 13 residues. This chain's CDR3 is CALWESLYYKKLF. The CDR3 DNA reads as TGTGCCTTGTGGGAGTCACTTTATTATAAGAAACTCTTT.

The chain has TRGV3 and TRGJ1 or TRGJ2. J was trimmed by 15 bases and V by 4 bases; bases with no gene match: 21. This CDR3 is built from 14 residues. In germline, CDR1 is VTNTFY, CDR2 YDVSTARD (reference sequence). The CDR3 protein is CATWDQGPGTLRLF. DNA of the CDR3: TGTGCCACCTGGGATCAGGGCCCCGGCACCCTAAGACTCTTT.

This rearrangement joins TRGV8 to TRGJ1 or TRGJ2. CDR1 is VENAVY and CDR2 is YDSYNSRV in the germline V gene. Germline trimming cut 3 bases from V and 9 bases from J; bases unmatched to any gene: 11. This CDR3 comprises 13 residues. The CDR3 DNA follows: TGTGCCACCTGGGATTACAGGTGCCTTAAGAAACTCTTT. Amino acid sequence: CATWDYRCLKKLF.

A few counts support this clone. The chain joins TRGV8 to TRGJ1 or TRGJ2. CDR3 length: 13 amino acids. Germline V gene data show CDR1 as VENAVY and CDR2 as YDSYNSRV. CDR3 sequence: CAPGTGGNYKKLF. The CDR3, as DNA: TGTGCACCTGGGACTGGGGGGAATTATAAGAAACTCTTT.